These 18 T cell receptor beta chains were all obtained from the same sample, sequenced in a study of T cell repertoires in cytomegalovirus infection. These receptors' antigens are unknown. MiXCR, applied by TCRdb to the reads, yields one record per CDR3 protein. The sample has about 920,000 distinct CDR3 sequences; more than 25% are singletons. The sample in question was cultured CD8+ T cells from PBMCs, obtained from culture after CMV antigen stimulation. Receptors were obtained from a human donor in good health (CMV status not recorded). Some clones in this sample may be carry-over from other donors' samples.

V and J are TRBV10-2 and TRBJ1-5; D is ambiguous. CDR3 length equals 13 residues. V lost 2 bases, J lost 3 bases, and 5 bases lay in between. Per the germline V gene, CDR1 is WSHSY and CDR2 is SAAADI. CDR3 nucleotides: TGCGCCAGCAGTGAGATATTCAATCAGCCCCAGCATTTT. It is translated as CASSEIFNQPQHF.

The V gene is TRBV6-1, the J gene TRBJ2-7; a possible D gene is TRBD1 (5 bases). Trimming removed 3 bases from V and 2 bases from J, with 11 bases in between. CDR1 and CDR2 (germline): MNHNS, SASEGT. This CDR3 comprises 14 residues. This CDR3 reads CASSDRVRTYEQYF. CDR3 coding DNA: TGTGCCAGCAGTGACAGGGTTCGAACCTACGAGCAGTACTTC.

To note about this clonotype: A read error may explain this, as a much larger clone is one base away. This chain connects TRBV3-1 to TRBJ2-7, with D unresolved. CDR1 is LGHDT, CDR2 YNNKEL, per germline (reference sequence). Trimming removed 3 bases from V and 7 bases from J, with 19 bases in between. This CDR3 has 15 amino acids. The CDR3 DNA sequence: TGTGCCAGCAGCCACCCCGGGTTGAGTTTTGGGGAGCAGTACTTC. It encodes CASSHPGLSFGEQYF.

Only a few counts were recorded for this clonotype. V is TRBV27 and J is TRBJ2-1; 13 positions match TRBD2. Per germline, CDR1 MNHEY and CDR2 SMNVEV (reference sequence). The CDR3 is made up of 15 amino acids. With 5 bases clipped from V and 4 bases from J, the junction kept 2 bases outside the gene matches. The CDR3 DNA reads TGTGCCAGCAGTACTAGCGGGGGGGATTACAATGAGCAGTTCTTC. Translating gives CASSTSGGDYNEQFF.

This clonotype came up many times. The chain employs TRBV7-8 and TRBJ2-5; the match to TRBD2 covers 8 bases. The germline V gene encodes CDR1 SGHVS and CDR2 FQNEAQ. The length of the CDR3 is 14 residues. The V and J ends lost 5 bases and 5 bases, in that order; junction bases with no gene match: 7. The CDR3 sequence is CASSPGGAGETQYF. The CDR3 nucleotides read TGTGCCAGCAGCCCCGGGGGGGCGGGGGAGACCCAGTACTTC.

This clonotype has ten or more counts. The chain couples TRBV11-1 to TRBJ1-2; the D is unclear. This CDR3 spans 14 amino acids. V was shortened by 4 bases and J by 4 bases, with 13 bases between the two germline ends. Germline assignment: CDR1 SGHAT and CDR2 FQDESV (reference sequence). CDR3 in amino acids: CASSSRVGVYGYTF. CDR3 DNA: TGTGCCAGCAGCTCACGGGTTGGCGTCTATGGCTACACCTTC.

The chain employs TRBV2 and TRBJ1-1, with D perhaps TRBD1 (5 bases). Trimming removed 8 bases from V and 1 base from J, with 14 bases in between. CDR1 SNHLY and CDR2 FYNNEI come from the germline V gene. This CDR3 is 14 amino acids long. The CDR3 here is CASPKGPGNTEAFF. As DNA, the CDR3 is TGTGCCAGCCCCAAGGGACCCGGGAACACTGAAGCTTTCTTT.

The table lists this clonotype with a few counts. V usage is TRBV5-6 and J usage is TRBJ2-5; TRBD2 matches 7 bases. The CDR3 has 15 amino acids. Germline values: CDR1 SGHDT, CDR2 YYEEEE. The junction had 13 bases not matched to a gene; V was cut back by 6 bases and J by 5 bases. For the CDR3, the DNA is TGTGCCAGCACCCTACACCCGGGAGGTGGGGAGACCCAGTACTTC. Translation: CASTLHPGGGETQYF.

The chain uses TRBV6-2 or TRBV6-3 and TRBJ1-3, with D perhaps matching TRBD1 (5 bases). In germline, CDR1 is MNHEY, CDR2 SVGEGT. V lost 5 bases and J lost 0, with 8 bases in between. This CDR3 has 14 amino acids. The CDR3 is CASSPDNSGNTIYF. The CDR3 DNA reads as TGTGCCAGCAGTCCGGACAACTCTGGAAACACCATATATTTT.

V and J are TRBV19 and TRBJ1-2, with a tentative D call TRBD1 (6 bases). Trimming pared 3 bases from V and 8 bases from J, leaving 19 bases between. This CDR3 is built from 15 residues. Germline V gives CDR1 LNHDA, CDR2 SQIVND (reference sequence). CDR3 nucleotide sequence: TGTGCCAGTAGTATTAAGCTACAGGGTGGAGAAGGCTACACCTTC. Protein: CASSIKLQGGEGYTF. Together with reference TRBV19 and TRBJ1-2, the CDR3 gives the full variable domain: DGGITQSPKYLFRKEGQNVTLSCEQNLNHDAMYWYRQDPGQGLRLIYYSQIVNDFQKGDIAEGYSVSREKKESFPLTVTSAQKNPTAFYLCASSIKLQGGEGYTFGSGTRLTVV.

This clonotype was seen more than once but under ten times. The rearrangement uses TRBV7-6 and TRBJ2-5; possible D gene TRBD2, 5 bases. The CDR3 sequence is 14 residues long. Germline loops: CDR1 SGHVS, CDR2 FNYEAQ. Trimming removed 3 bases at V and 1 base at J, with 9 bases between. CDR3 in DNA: TGTGCCAGCAGCTTCGGGGTCGGCCAAGAGACCCAGTACTTC. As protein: CASSFGVGQETQYF.

CDR3 residues: CSVNGQGDPSSYNEQFF. CDR3 DNA: TGCAGCGTCAACGGTCAGGGGGACCCTAGCTCCTACAATGAGCAGTTCTTC. V and J are TRBV29-1 and TRBJ2-1; TRBD1 aligns across 7 bases. This CDR3 contains 17 residues. Germline V gives CDR1 SQVTM, CDR2 ANQGSEA. V lost 6 bases, J lost 0 bases, and 14 bases stayed unmatched.

In DNA, the CDR3 is TGTGCCAGCAGCTCCCGGGGAAGGGGGAGGACAGATACGCAGTATTTT. It is translated as CASSSRGRGRTDTQYF. The rearrangement uses TRBV13 and TRBJ2-3; tentatively, D is TRBD1 or TRBD2 (6 bases each). Germline CDR1 reads PRHDT; CDR2 reads FYEKMQ (reference sequence). V gave up 4 bases and J gave up 3 bases, with 17 bases separating them. This CDR3 has 16 amino acids.

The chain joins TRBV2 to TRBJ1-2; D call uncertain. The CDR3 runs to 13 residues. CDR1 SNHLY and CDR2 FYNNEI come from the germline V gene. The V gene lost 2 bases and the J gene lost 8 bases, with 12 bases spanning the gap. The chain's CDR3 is CASSETPNRGYTF. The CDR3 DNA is TGTGCCAGCAGTGAAACGCCGAATCGCGGCTACACCTTC. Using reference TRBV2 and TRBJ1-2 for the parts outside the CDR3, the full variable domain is EPEVTQTPSHQVTQMGQEVILRCVPISNHLYFYWYRQILGQKVEFLVSFYNNEISEKSEIFDDQFSVERPDGSNFTLKIRSTKLEDSAMYFCASSETPNRGYTFGSGTRLTVV.

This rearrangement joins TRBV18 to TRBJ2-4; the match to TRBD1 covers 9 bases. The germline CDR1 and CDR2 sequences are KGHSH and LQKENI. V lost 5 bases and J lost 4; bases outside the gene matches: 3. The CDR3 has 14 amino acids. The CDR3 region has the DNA TGTGCCAGCTCATCTGGACAGGGGAAAAACATTCAGTACTTC. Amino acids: CASSSGQGKNIQYF.

CDR3 protein: CSAKTLATNEKLFF. CDR3 nucleotide sequence: TGCAGTGCCAAAACACTTGCAACTAATGAAAAACTGTTTTTT. This chain connects TRBV20-1 to TRBJ1-4; D call uncertain. V was pared by 6 bases and J by 0 bases, with 11 bases between. The CDR3 is 14 residues long. Germline lookup yields CDR1 DFQATT and CDR2 SNEGSKA (reference sequence).

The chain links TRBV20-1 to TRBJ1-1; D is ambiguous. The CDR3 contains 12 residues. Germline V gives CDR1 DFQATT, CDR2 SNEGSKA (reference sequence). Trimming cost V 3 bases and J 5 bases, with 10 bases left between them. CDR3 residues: CSASPIATEAFF. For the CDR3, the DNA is TGCAGTGCTAGTCCAATTGCGACTGAAGCTTTCTTT.

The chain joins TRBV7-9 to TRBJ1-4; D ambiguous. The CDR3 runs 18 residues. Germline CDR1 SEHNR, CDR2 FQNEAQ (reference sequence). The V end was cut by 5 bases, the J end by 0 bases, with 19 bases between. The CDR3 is CASSLTDAFFATNEKLFF. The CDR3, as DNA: TGTGCCAGCAGCCTCACCGACGCCTTTTTTGCAACTAATGAAAAACTGTTTTTT.